This T cell receptor beta chain is drawn from a study of PD-L1 blockade in urothelial cancer. After removal of 5 bases from V and 5 bases from J, the junction contained 6 bases not matched to a gene. Germline loops: CDR1 SGHRS, CDR2 YFSETQ. This CDR3 has 14 amino acids. Libraries were prepared by immunoSEQ multiplex PCR; TCRdb keeps only in-frame clonotypes and omits some of them. Counted here are 70,000 to 90,000 clones, approximately 87% occurring once; the ten biggest clones make up roughly an eighth. Described time point: pretreatment peripheral blood. The TCR comes from a man aged 55 to 70 with urothelial cancer. The gene calls are TRBV5-1 and TRBJ2-7, with 11 bases matching TRBD1. The starting material was PBMCs, obtained around atezolizumab (anti-PD-L1) treatment. In DNA, the CDR3 is TGCGCCAGCAGTGCTTGGACAGGGGGCCACGAGCAGTACTTC. Protein product: CASSAWTGGHEQYF.